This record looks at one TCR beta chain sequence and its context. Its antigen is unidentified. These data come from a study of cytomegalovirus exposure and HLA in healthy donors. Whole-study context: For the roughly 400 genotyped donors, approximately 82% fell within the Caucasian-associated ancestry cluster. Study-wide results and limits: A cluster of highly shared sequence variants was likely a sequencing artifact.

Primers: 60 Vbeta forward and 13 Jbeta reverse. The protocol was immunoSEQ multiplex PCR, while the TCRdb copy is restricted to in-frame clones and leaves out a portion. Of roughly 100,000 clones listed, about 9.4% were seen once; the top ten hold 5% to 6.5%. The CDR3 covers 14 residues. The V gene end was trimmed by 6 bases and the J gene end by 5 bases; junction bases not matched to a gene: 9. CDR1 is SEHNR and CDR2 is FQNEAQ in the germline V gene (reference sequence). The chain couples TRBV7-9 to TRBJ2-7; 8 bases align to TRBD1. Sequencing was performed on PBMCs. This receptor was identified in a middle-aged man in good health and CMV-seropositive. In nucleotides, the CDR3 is TGTGCCAGCAGACCCCAGGGGGCGCGCAACGAGCAGTACTTC. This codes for CASRPQGARNEQYF. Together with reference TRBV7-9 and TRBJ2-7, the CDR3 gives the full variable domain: DTGVSQNPRHKITKRGQNVTFRCDPISEHNRLYWYRQTLGQGPEFLTYFQNEAQLEKSRLLSDRFSAERPKGSFSTLEIQRTEQGDSAMYLCASRPQGARNEQYFGPGTRLTVT.